These T cell receptor beta chains were read from a single sample in a study of glioma-infiltrating T cells. TCRdb independently ran MiXCR on the multiplex PCR reads; one entry per CDR3 protein. The data show more than 350,000 distinct CDR3 sequences, with 41% seen just once and 9.5% to 15% held by the top ten. What was sequenced was glioma tissue, nonneoplastic brain tissue, or PBMCs (not recorded which). The source is a human donor with low-grade glioma or glioblastoma, undergoing nonglioma brain surgery, or in good health (not recorded which). Each CDR3 is given with its conserved first and last residue. Fields, in order: clone size, J gene, D gene, V gene, CDR3 protein, CDR3 DNA. A D gene is named only where the DNA matches it firmly. Clone size, where shown, is once, few, many, or a class for clones that have expanded.

>-|TRBJ2-1|-|TRBV4-3
CASSQGRGLQQFF
TGCGCCAGCAGCCAAGGACGGGGATTGCAGCAGTTCTTC
>many|TRBJ1-2|-|TRBV27
CASRVGIGYGYTF
TGTGCCAGCAGAGTGGGGATCGGCTATGGCTACACCTTC
>few|TRBJ2-3|TRBD2|TRBV4-1
CASSQDWTSGGDTQYF
TGCGCCAGCAGCCAAGATTGGACTAGTGGGGGGGATACGCAGTATTTT
>-|TRBJ2-5|-|TRBV14
CASSQVGGQRETQYF
TGTGCCAGCAGCCAAGTTGGAGGACAGCGGGAGACCCAGTACTTC
>-|TRBJ2-2|TRBD1|TRBV15
CATSRGDRGFTGELFF
TGTGCCACCAGCAGAGGGGACAGGGGATTCACCGGGGAGCTGTTTTTT
>-|TRBJ1-2|-|TRBV2
CASRDSGPGYTF
TGTGCCAGCAGGGACAGCGGACCTGGCTACACCTTC
>-|TRBJ2-1|-|TRBV27
CASSLKHWLDGEQFF
TGTGCCAGCAGTTTAAAACATTGGTTGGATGGTGAGCAGTTCTTC
>-|TRBJ2-7|TRBD2|TRBV18
CASSPYSGLAGGGYEQYF
TGTGCCAGCTCACCTTACTCGGGACTAGCGGGAGGAGGCTACGAGCAGTACTTC
>few|TRBJ1-5|-|TRBV6-1
CASSSYRAGRANQPQHF
TGTGCCAGCAGCTCCTACAGGGCGGGAAGAGCAAATCAGCCCCAGCATTTT
>many|TRBJ1-1|-|TRBV20-1
CSAPRGEEQEAFF
TGCAGTGCCCCGAGGGGGGAGGAACAAGAAGCTTTCTTT
>-|TRBJ2-1|-|TRBV29-1
CSVEPSPYEQFF
TGCAGCGTTGAGCCTAGCCCGTATGAGCAGTTCTTC
>-|TRBJ2-1|TRBD2|TRBV5-1
CASSPRTSGRTYNEQFF
TGCGCCAGCAGCCCGAGGACTAGCGGGCGCACCTACAATGAGCAGTTCTTC
>-|TRBJ2-7|TRBD2|TRBV27
CACSPPRGVQYF
TGTGCCTGCAGTCCGCCTCGGGGGGTGCAGTACTTC
>-|TRBJ2-5|TRBD1|TRBV27
CASSLGRGAGGEETQYF
TGTGCCAGCAGTTTAGGACGCGGGGCAGGGGGCGAGGAGACCCAGTACTTC
>-|TRBJ2-1|TRBD2|TRBV15
CATSSVAGNEQFF
TGTGCCACCAGCAGCGTAGCGGGAAATGAGCAGTTCTTC
>-|TRBJ1-5|-|TRBV3-1
CASSQVPGGEPQHF
TGTGCCAGCAGCCAAGTCCCGGGGGGGGAGCCCCAGCATTTT
>many|TRBJ1-1|-|TRBV6-2/TRBV6-3
CASSYWGSTEAFF
TGTGCCAGCAGTTACTGGGGGTCCACTGAAGCTTTCTTT
>-|TRBJ2-1|-|TRBV27
CASSLEPVPIYEQFF
TGTGCCAGCAGTTTAGAGCCAGTCCCGATATACGAGCAGTTCTTC
>-|TRBJ2-3|-|TRBV29-1
CSVQTSGARADTQYF
TGCAGCGTTCAAACTTCGGGGGCGCGCGCAGATACGCAGTATTTT
>few|TRBJ2-5|-|TRBV7-3
CASSPLGQLETQYF
TGTGCCAGCAGCCCTCTCGGACAGCTAGAGACCCAGTACTTC
>few|TRBJ2-7|-|TRBV20-1
CSAADRRGPYEQYF
TGCAGTGCTGCGGACAGGAGGGGACCCTACGAGCAGTACTTC
>many|TRBJ2-1|-|TRBV6-1
CASSPPARYNEQFF
TGTGCCAGCAGTCCACCGGCTAGGTACAATGAGCAGTTCTTC
>-|TRBJ1-2|TRBD1|TRBV20-1
CSAGPGTGYGYTF
TGCAGTGCTGGCCCCGGGACAGGGTATGGCTACACCTTC
>many|TRBJ1-5|-|TRBV20-1
CSAAEGRGNQPQHF
TGCAGTGCGGCGGAGGGGCGAGGCAATCAGCCCCAGCATTTT
>few|TRBJ1-1|-|TRBV4-1
CASSQEGTGQNSMNTEAFF
TGCGCCAGCAGCCAAGAAGGCACAGGACAAAACTCGATGAACACTGAAGCTTTCTTT
>-|TRBJ1-4|-|TRBV12-3/TRBV12-4
CASSFLPVGTGEEKLFF
TGTGCCAGCAGTTTTCTTCCCGTCGGGACCGGGGAGGAAAAACTGTTTTTT
>once|TRBJ2-2|-|TRBV6-5
CASSSTNRAAGELFF
TGTGCCAGCAGTTCTACGAACAGGGCCGCCGGGGAGCTGTTTTTT
>-|TRBJ2-3|TRBD2|TRBV7-2
CASSPELAGGDTQYF
TGTGCCAGCAGCCCAGAACTAGCGGGAGGGGATACGCAGTATTTT
>-|TRBJ2-7|-|TRBV18
CASSPPGNPYEQYF
TGTGCCAGCTCACCACCAGGGAACCCCTACGAGCAGTACTTC
>-|TRBJ1-5|-|TRBV28
CASSFMEGSNQPQHF
TGTGCCAGCAGTTTCATGGAAGGGAGCAATCAGCCCCAGCATTTT
>many|TRBJ2-1|TRBD1|TRBV27
CASSLSTGGYLEQFF
TGTGCCAGCAGTTTATCAACAGGGGGATACCTTGAGCAGTTCTTC
>-|TRBJ1-5|-|TRBV7-2
CASSYDSNSTQPQHF
TGTGCCAGCAGCTACGACAGTAATAGCACTCAGCCCCAGCATTTT
>many|TRBJ1-5|-|TRBV15
CATSIRPSNQPQHF
TGTGCCACCAGCATCAGACCTAGCAATCAGCCCCAGCATTTT
>many|TRBJ2-1|TRBD2|TRBV6-1
CASSVLAAVYNEQFF
TGTGCCAGCAGTGTACTAGCGGCCGTCTACAATGAGCAGTTCTTC
>-|TRBJ2-1|TRBD2|TRBV6-2/TRBV6-3
CASSFSGGSGRRNEQFF
TGTGCCAGCAGTTTCAGTGGGGGTAGCGGGAGAAGAAATGAGCAGTTCTTC
>many|TRBJ2-7|-|TRBV28
CASSPTDYTYEQYF
TGTGCCAGCAGTCCGACAGACTATACCTACGAGCAGTACTTC
>-|TRBJ1-1|-|TRBV7-2
CASSPHGGVNTEAFF
TGTGCCAGCAGCCCTCATGGGGGAGTGAACACTGAAGCTTTCTTT
>-|TRBJ2-5|-|TRBV29-1
CSVYIEETQYF
TGCAGCGTGTACATCGAAGAGACCCAGTACTTC
>few|TRBJ1-3|-|TRBV7-9
CASSLGRSSSGNTIYF
TGTGCCAGCAGCTTAGGGCGGTCGAGCTCTGGAAACACCATATATTTT
>-|TRBJ2-7|TRBD1|TRBV20-1
CSATGGMSSYEHYF
TGCAGTGCTACAGGGGGCATGAGCTCCTACGAGCATTACTTC
>few|TRBJ2-1|TRBD2|TRBV7-6
CASSLTLADLSYNEQFF
TGTGCCAGCAGCTTAACACTAGCGGACCTCTCCTACAATGAGCAGTTCTTC
>-|TRBJ2-7|-|TRBV4-2
CASSQDDRGGGRMYF
TGTGCCAGCAGCCAAGATGATAGGGGGGGGGGGAGAATGTACTTC
>-|TRBJ2-1|-|TRBV11-2
CASLDYNEQFF
TGTGCCAGTTTAGACTACAATGAGCAGTTCTTC
>-|TRBJ1-2|TRBD1|TRBV6-2/TRBV6-3
CASSRDSDYGYTF
TGTGCCAGCAGCCGGGACAGCGACTATGGCTACACCTTC
>many|TRBJ2-7|-|TRBV6-5
CASSYSGSTYEQYF
TGTGCCAGCAGTTACTCAGGGAGCACCTACGAGCAGTACTTC